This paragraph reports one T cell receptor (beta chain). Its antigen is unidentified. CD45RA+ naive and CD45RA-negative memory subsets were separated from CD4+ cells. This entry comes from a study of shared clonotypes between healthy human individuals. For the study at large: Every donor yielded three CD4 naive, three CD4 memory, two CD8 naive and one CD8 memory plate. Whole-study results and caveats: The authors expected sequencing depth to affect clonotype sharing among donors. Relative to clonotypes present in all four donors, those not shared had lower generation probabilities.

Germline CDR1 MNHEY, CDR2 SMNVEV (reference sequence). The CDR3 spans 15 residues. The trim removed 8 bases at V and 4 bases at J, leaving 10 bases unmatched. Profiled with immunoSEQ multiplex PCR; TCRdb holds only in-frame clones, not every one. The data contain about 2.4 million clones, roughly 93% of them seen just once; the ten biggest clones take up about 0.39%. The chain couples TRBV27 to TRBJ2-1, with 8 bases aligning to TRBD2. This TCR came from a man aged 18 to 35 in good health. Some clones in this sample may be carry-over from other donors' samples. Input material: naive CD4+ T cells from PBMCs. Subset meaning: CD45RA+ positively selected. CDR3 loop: CASRTLGRAYNEQFF. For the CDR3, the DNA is TGTGCCAGCCGGACTCTCGGGAGGGCATACAATGAGCAGTTCTTC.